Shown below are 12 T cell receptor beta chains from a single sample sequenced in a study of cytotoxic CD8 clonotypes in ibrutinib-treated CLL. Clones were sequenced by immunoSEQ multiplex PCR, and TCRdb holds only the in-frame ones, with some missing. Among more than 9,000 clones listed, about 59% were seen once. Sequences were derived from PBMCs, sampled before ibrutinib treatment. The receptors originated from a human donor with chronic lymphocytic leukemia.

V is TRBV11-2 and J is TRBJ2-1; the D gene is possibly TRBD1 (6 bases). Trimming pared 1 base from V and 8 bases from J, leaving 9 bases between. The CDR3 extends over 13 amino acids. Looked up from germline, CDR1 is SGHAT and CDR2 is FQNNGV. The CDR3 DNA sequence: TGTGCCAGCAGCTTAGTCAGGGGCTATGAGCAGTTCTTC. The encoded protein is CASSLVRGYEQFF.

The chain employs TRBV28 and TRBJ2-7; TRBD1 matches 10 bases. Trimming cost V 7 bases and J 2 bases; bases outside gene matches: 11. The CDR3 extends over 16 amino acids. Germline CDR1 MDHEN, CDR2 SYDVKM. This chain's CDR3 is CASTRHGTGDTYEQYF. The DNA of the CDR3 is TGTGCCAGCACCCGTCATGGGACAGGGGATACCTACGAGCAGTACTTC.

V gene TRBV7-9 combines with J gene TRBJ2-7; 10 nucleotides agree with TRBD2. Germline V gives CDR1 SEHNR, CDR2 FQNEAQ (reference sequence). CDR3 size: 15 residues. The V gene end was trimmed by 5 bases and the J gene end by 2 bases; junction bases not matched to a gene: 6. CDR3: CASSLNSGGAYEQYF. CDR3 nucleotides: TGTGCCAGCAGCCTTAACAGCGGGGGGGCCTACGAGCAGTACTTC. Drawing the rest from reference TRBV7-9 and TRBJ2-7, the complete variable domain is DTGVSQNPRHKITKRGQNVTFRCDPISEHNRLYWYRQTLGQGPEFLTYFQNEAQLEKSRLLSDRFSAERPKGSFSTLEIQRTEQGDSAMYLCASSLNSGGAYEQYFGPGTRLTVT.

The chain is built from TRBV27 and TRBJ2-1; 10 nucleotides match TRBD2. CDR1 is MNHEY and CDR2 is SMNVEV in the germline V gene (reference sequence). V was clipped by 7 bases and J by 7 bases; unmatched bases: 10. This CDR3 comprises 15 residues. CDR3: CASMWSGGAENEQFF. The CDR3 region has the DNA TGTGCCAGCATGTGGAGCGGGGGGGCGGAGAATGAGCAGTTCTTC.

The genes are TRBV7-3 and TRBJ2-5; 14 bases are a match to TRBD2. Trimming took 0 bases from V and 4 from J; bases not matched to a gene: 1. Germline V CDR1 and CDR2: SGHTA, FQGTGA. There are 16 residues in the CDR3. The CDR3 reads CASSLTGLAGAETQYF. The CDR3 bases are TGTGCCAGCAGCTTAACGGGACTAGCGGGGGCAGAGACCCAGTACTTC. The variable domain in full, with the rest retrieved from reference TRBV7-3 and TRBJ2-5, is GAGVSQTPSNKVTEKGKYVELRCDPISGHTALYWYRQSLGQGPEFLIYFQGTGAADDSGLPNDRFFAVRPEGSVSTLKIQRTERGDSAVYLCASSLTGLAGAETQYFGPGTRLLVL.

The chain combines TRBV5-4 with TRBJ2-7; possible D gene TRBD2, 6 bases. The CDR3 is 14 amino acids. Trimming shortened V by 4 bases and J by 6 bases, and 17 bases separated the two germline ends. Germline V gives CDR1 SGHNT, CDR2 YYREEE (reference sequence). This CDR3 reads CASSPGTSGGEQYF. DNA for the CDR3: TGTGCCAGCAGCCCGGGGACCTCCGGGGGCGAGCAGTACTTC.

The V and J genes are TRBV19 and TRBJ2-7; 10 bases are a match to TRBD1. Germline CDR1 is LNHDA and CDR2 is SQIVND (reference sequence). The V segment lost 7 bases and the J segment 3 bases; nucleotides outside the gene matches: 6. The CDR3 has 14 residues. The CDR3 is CASTPTGGVYEQYF. CDR3 DNA: TGTGCCAGTACCCCGACAGGGGGCGTCTACGAGCAGTACTTC.

This chain links TRBV5-5 with TRBJ2-7, with D possibly being TRBD1 (5 bases). From germline, CDR1 is SGHKS and CDR2 YYEKEE (reference sequence). V gave up 3 bases and J gave up 7 bases, with 14 bases separating them. The CDR3 totals 13 residues. CDR3: CASSWGRLQEQYF. DNA for the CDR3: TGTGCCAGCAGCTGGGGCCGGTTGCAGGAGCAGTACTTC.

The CDR3 DNA reads TGTGCCAGCAGTGACAGGGAGCGCTATGGCTACACCTTC. Its protein is CASSDRERYGYTF. The chain couples TRBV13 to TRBJ1-2; 7 nucleotides align to TRBD1. The CDR3 consists of 13 residues. Germline V gene sequence: CDR1 PRHDT, CDR2 FYEKMQ (reference sequence). The V gene end was trimmed by 6 bases and the J gene end by 4 bases; junction bases not matched to a gene: 5.

This clone was observed once. The CDR3 region has the DNA TGCGCCAGCATCGGTTGGGACGGAGACTCCTACGAGCAGTACTTC. It specifies CASIGWDGDSYEQYF. The V call is TRBV5-1, the J call TRBJ2-7; D is tentatively TRBD1 or TRBD2 (5 bases each). CDR3 length: 15 residues. Deletions cut 6 bases from V and 0 bases from J, with 16 bases between. In germline, CDR1 is SGHRS, CDR2 YFSETQ.

The rearrangement uses TRBV18 and TRBJ1-1, with D hard to call. The CDR3 contains 14 residues. V lost 3 bases and J lost 0, with 8 bases in between. CDR1 and CDR2 (germline): KGHSH, LQKENI. The CDR3 sequence is CASSPAVMNTEAFF. The CDR3 DNA sequence: TGTGCCAGCTCACCGGCGGTGATGAACACTGAAGCTTTCTTT.

The V call is TRBV11-2, the J call TRBJ2-3; 12 bases map to TRBD2. The V gene end was trimmed by 3 bases and the J gene end by 4 bases; junction bases not matched to a gene: 2. Germline V CDR1 and CDR2: SGHAT, FQNNGV. This CDR3 is built from 15 residues. CDR3 bases: TGTGCCAGCAGCTTTTCTAGCGGGGGGGCAGATACGCAGTATTTT. Protein: CASSFSSGGADTQYF.